The source of this T cell receptor beta chain is a study of Ad26.COV2.S vaccination and SARS-CoV-2 variants. Germline V lookup: CDR1 MGHRA, CDR2 YSYEKL. The CDR3 length is 13 residues. The V end lost 3 bases, the J end lost 5 bases, and 11 bases lay between the germline ends. This clone has only one observation. Treatment of the sample: around 19 received Ad26.COV2.S at low or high dose, single or two shots; a few received placebo; per-sample allocation not given. Samples analyzed were those drawn on day 63 after the first vaccine or placebo injection. Data came from immunoSEQ multiplex PCR; TCRdb stores just in-frame clones and leaves some out. There are about 320,000 clones in the sample; approximately 87% occur only once, and about 5% lies in the top ten.

Sample: peripheral blood, taken in a trial of Ad26.COV2.S vaccine versus placebo. This receptor was identified in a person between 18 and 65 years old who received the Ad26.COV2.S COVID-19 vaccine or a placebo. The chain employs TRBV4-1 and TRBJ2-7; D may be TRBD2 (6 bases). As DNA, the CDR3 is TGCGCCAGCAGCCAGGATCGGGGGAACGAGCAGTACTTC. It encodes CASSQDRGNEQYF.